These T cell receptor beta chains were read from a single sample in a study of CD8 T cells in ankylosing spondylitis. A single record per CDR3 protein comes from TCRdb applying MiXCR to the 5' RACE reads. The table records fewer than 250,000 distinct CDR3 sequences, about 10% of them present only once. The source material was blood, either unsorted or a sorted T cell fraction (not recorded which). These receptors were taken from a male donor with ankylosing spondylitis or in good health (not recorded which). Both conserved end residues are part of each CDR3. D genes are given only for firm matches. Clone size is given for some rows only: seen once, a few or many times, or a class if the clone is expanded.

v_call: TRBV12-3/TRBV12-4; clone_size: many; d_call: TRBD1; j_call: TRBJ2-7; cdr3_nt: TGTGCCAGCAGTTTTTGGGGACAGGGCTCCTACGAGCAGTACTTC; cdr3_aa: CASSFWGQGSYEQYF
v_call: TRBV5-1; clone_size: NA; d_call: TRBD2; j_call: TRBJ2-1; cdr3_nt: TGCGCCAGCAGCAGAATAGCGGGGGGTTCAATAAATGAGCAGTTCTTC; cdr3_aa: CASSRIAGGSINEQFF
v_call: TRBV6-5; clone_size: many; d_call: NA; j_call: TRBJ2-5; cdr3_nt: TGTGCCAGCAGTTACAGGGAGGCCCAAGAGACCCAGTACTTC; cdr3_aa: CASSYREAQETQYF
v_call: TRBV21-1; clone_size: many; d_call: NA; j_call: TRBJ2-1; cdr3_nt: TGTGCCAGCAGCAAAGCAACAACACTGATCAATGAGCAGTTCTTC; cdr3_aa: CASSKATTLINEQFF
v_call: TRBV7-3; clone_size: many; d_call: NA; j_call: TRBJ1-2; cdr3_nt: TGTGCCAGCAGCTTAACAGGGGACGTAAGATATGGCTACACCTTC; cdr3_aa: CASSLTGDVRYGYTF
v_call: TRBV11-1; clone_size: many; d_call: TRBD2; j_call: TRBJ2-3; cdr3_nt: TGTGCCAGCCGCGGGGGAATCGACACAGATACGCAGTATTTT; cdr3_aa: CASRGGIDTDTQYF
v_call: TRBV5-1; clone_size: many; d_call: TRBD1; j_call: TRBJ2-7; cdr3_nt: TGCGCCAGCAGCATCGGGACAGTACCCTACGAGCAGTACTTC; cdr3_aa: CASSIGTVPYEQYF
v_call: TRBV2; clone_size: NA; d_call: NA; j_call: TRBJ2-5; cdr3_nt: TGTGCCAGCAGTGGCCAGTCGCCAGAGACCCAGTACTTC; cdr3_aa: CASSGQSPETQYF
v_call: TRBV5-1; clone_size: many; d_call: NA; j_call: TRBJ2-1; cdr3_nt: TGCGCCAGCAGCTTGGAGTTTAGCTCCTACAATGAGCAGTTCTTC; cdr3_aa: CASSLEFSSYNEQFF
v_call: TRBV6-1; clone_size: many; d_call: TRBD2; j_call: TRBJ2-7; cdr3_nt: TGTGCCAGCAGTCGAACTAGCGGGGGGGCCAGCTCCTACGAGCAGTACTTC; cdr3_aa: CASSRTSGGASSYEQYF
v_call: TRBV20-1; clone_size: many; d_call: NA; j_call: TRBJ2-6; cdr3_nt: TGCAGTGCTAGAGGCTCTGGGGCCAACTTCCTGACTTTC; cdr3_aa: CSARGSGANFLTF
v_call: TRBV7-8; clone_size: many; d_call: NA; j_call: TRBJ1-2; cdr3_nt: TGTGCCAGCAGCAGAACCCAGGGGTTTGACTATGGCTACACCTTC; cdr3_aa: CASSRTQGFDYGYTF
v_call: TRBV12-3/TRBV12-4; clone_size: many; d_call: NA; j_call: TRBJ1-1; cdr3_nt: TGTGCCAGCAGCCCCCCAGGAGGGGGGAACACTGAAGCTTTCTTT; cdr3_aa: CASSPPGGGNTEAFF
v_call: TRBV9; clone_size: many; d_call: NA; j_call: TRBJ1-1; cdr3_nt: TGTGCCAGCAGCGTAGAGGGGTACATGAACACTGAAGCTTTCTTT; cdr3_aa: CASSVEGYMNTEAFF
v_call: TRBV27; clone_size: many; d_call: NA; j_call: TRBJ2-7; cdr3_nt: TGTGCCAGCAGTGTTCTCCCGGGACTGACTACCTACGAGCAGTACTTC; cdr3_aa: CASSVLPGLTTYEQYF
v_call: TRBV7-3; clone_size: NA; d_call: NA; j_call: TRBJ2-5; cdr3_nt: TGTGCCAGCAGCTCTAGCGACAGCGGGACCCAGTACTTC; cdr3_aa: CASSSSDSGTQYF
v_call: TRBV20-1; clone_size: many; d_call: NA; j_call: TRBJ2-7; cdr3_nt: TGCAGTGCTAGGCCAGACTACGAGCAGTACTTC; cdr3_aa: CSARPDYEQYF
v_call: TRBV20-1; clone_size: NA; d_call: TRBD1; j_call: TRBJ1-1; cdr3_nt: TGCAGTGCTAGGAGGGGGCCTAACACTGAAGCTTTCTTT; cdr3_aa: CSARRGPNTEAFF
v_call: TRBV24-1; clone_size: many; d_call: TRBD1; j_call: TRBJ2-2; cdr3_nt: TGTGCCACCAGTGATACAGGACAGGGAAGGTCCGGGGAGCTGTTTTTT; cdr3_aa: CATSDTGQGRSGELFF
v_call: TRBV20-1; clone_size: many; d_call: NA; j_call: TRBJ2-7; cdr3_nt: TGCAGTGCTAGAAGGGGGGAGTCCTACGAGCAGTACTTC; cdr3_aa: CSARRGESYEQYF
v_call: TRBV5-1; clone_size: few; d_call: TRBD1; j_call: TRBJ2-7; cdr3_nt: TGCGCCAGCAGGTCCACGGTGGGTGTTGTTGGACAGGGGCTCCACGAGCAGTACTTC; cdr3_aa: CASRSTVGVVGQGLHEQYF
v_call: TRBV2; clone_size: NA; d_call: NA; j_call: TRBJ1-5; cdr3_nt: TGTGCCAGCAGTGACGATTCAAGTTTTCAGCCCCAGCATTTT; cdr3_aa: CASSDDSSFQPQHF
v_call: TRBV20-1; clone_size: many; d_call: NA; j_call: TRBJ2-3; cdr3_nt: TGCAGTGCTAGCTTCGGGTGGGGGAGCACAGATACGCAGTATTTT; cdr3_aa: CSASFGWGSTDTQYF
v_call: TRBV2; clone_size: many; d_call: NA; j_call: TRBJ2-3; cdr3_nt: TGTGCCAGCGGACCCGTGTCCACAGATACGCAGTATTTT; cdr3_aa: CASGPVSTDTQYF
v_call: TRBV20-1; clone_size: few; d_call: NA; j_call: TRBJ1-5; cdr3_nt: TGCAGTGCTAGAGATGGGTGCAGAAATAGCAATCAGCCCCAGCATTTT; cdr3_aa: CSARDGCRNSNQPQHF
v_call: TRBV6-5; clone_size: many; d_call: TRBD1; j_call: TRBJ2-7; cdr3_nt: TGTGCCAGCAGTTACCGGGACAGCGTATACGAGCAGTACTTC; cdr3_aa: CASSYRDSVYEQYF
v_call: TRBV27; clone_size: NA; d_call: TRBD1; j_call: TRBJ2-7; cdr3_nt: TGTGCCAGCAGTTCTATTACCCGGACAGGCTACGCTAAGCAGTACTTC; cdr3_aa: CASSSITRTGYAKQYF
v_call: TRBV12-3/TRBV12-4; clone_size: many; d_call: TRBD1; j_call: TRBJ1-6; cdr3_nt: TGTGCCAGCAGTTCTCTCGGGACAGATTCACCCCTCCACTTT; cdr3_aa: CASSSLGTDSPLHF
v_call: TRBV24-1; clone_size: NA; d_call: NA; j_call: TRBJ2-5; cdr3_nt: TGTGCCACCAGTGCCCCTGGAGGCGGATTGGAGACCCAGTACTTC; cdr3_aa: CATSAPGGGLETQYF
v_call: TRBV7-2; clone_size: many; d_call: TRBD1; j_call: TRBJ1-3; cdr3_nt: TGTGCCAGCAGCTTAGGGGACAGGTTCTCTGGAAACACCATATATTTT; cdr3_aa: CASSLGDRFSGNTIYF
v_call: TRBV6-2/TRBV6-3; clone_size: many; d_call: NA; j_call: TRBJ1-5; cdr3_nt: TGTGCCAGCAGTTACGAGGCTGGCAATCAGCCCCAGCATTTT; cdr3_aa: CASSYEAGNQPQHF
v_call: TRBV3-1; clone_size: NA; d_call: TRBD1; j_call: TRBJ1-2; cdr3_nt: TGTGCCAGCAGGATGACAGGGGGCGGCTATGGCTACACCTTC; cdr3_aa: CASRMTGGGYGYTF
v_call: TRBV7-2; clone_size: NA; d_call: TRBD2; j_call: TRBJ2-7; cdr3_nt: TGTGCCAGCACCAACGGACTAGCGGTCTCCTACGAGCAGTACTTC; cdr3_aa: CASTNGLAVSYEQYF
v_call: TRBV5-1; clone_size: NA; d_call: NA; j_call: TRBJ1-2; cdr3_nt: TGCGCCAGCAGCGCCTCAGCGATCCTTGGCTACACCTTC; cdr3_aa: CASSASAILGYTF
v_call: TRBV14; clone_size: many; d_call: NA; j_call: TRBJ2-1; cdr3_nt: TGTGCCAGCAGCCCCGTTGGCAATGAGCAGTTCTTC; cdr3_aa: CASSPVGNEQFF
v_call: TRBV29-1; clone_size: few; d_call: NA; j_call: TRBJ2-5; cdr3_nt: TGCAGCGCCCGGACGGGGCAAGAGACCCAGTACTTC; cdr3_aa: CSARTGQETQYF
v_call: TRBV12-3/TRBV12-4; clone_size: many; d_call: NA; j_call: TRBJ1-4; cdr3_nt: TGTGCCAGCAGTTTAGTGGGTGAAAAACTGTTTTTT; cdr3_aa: CASSLVGEKLFF
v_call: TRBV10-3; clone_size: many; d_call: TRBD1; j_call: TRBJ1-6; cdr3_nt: TGTGCCATCAGGGAGACAGGGGGCGCTTCACCCCTCCACTTT; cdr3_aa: CAIRETGGASPLHF
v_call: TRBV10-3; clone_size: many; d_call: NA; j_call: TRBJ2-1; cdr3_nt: TGTGCCATCAGTGGTAGGGGACTGAGCTCCTACAATGAGCAGTTCTTC; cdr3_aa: CAISGRGLSSYNEQFF
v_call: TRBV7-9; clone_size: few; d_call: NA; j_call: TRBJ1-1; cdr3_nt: TGTGCCAGCAGCCAGGGGTCGGACACTGAAGCTTTCTTT; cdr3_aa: CASSQGSDTEAFF
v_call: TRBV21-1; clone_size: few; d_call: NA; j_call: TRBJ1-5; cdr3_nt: TGTGCCAGCAGCAAAGTAGGCAGGGGAAGGGTCAATCAGCCCCAGCATTTT; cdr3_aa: CASSKVGRGRVNQPQHF
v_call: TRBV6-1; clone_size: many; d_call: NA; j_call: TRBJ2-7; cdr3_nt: TGTGCCAGCGGAGGGGTCTCCTACGAGCAGTACTTC; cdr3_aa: CASGGVSYEQYF
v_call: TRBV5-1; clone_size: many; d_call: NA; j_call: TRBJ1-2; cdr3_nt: TGCGCCAGCAGCTTGTTGGACGGGGACGGGTATGGCTACACCTTC; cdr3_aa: CASSLLDGDGYGYTF
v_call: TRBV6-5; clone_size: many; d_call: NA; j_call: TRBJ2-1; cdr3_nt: TGTGCCAGCAGTTACCAGCGGCAGAGTAGGAATGAGCAGTTCTTC; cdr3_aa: CASSYQRQSRNEQFF
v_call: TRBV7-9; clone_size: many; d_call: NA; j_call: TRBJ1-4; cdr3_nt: TGTGCCAGCAGCTTAGCTGTTGGAGGTGAAAAACTGTTTTTT; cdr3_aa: CASSLAVGGEKLFF
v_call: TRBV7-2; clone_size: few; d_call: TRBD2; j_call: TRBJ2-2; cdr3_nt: TGTGCCAGCAGCTTAGGGGAGGGCTTGATCACCGGGGAGCTGTTTTTT; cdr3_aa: CASSLGEGLITGELFF
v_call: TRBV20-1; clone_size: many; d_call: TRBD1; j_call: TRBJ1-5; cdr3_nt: TGCAGTGCTGTGGGACAGGGCTTATGGGATCAGCCCCAGCATTTT; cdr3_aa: CSAVGQGLWDQPQHF
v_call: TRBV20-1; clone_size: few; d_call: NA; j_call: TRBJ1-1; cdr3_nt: TGCAGTCTACGGCACACTGAAGCTTTCTTT; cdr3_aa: CSLRHTEAFF